These 6 T cell receptor beta chains share one sample of origin, sequenced in a study of shared clonotypes between healthy human individuals. Sequenced by immunoSEQ multiplex PCR; TCRdb stores in-frame clones only, minus some. The data show about a million clones, with around 74% seen just once and roughly 1.4% held by the top ten. Source material: memory CD4+ T cells sorted from blood. Subset in this sample: CD45RA-negative fraction. All receptors come from a man between 18 and 35 years old in good health.

In this sample, this clone turned up a few times. V usage is TRBV9 and J usage is TRBJ1-6; D remains ambiguous. The V gene's germline CDR1 is SGDLS and CDR2 YYNGEE. This CDR3 contains 12 residues. The V gene lost 0 bases and the J gene lost 9 bases, with 4 bases spanning the gap. CDR3 in DNA: TGTGCCAGCAGCGTAGCAGGTTCACCCCTCCACTTT. Translation gives CASSVAGSPLHF.

This chain uses TRBV10-3 with TRBJ2-5, with 7 bases lining up with TRBD2. The CDR3 is 13 amino acids. V lost 6 bases and J lost 2; bases outside the gene matches: 3. Germline CDR1 and CDR2: ENHRY and SYGVKD. The CDR3: CAISSGLQETQYF. DNA of the CDR3: TGTGCCATCAGCTCGGGACTACAAGAGACCCAGTACTTC.

Concerning this clone: The same CDR3 arises from other DNA sequences in this sample as well. V gene TRBV19 combines with J gene TRBJ2-7, with D perhaps TRBD1 or TRBD2 (5 bases each). Germline V lookup: CDR1 LNHDA, CDR2 SQIVND (reference sequence). Trimming shortened V by 6 bases and J by 1 base, and 10 bases separated the two germline ends. CDR3 length: 13 residues. CDR3 in amino acids: CASRRDGSYEQYF. CDR3 DNA sequence: TGTGCCAGTAGAAGGGACGGTTCCTACGAGCAGTACTTC.

The chain joins TRBV7-9 to TRBJ2-7, with 7 nucleotides matching TRBD2. V dropped 0 bases and J dropped 6; count of bases not matched to a gene: 5. The CDR3 is 14 amino acids. Germline-derived CDR1 and CDR2 are SEHNR and FQNEAQ (reference sequence). The CDR3 sequence: CASSLAGGPFEQYF. CDR3 nucleotide sequence: TGTGCCAGCAGCTTAGCGGGAGGGCCCTTCGAGCAGTACTTC.

This clone was detected only a few times. This chain joins TRBV10-3 and TRBJ1-4; no clear D. This CDR3 has 14 amino acids. V gave up 7 bases and J gave up 7 bases, with 16 bases separating them. Germline lookup yields CDR1 ENHRY and CDR2 SYGVKD. Here the CDR3 reads CAINVGGIGEKLFF. CDR3 coding DNA: TGTGCCATCAATGTCGGAGGCATTGGTGAAAAACTGTTTTTT.

The chain links TRBV5-4 to TRBJ1-6, with D unclear. The CDR3 is made up of 16 amino acids. V lost 0 bases to trimming and J lost 0 bases, with 7 bases between them. Germline CDR1 is SGHNT and CDR2 is YYREEE (reference sequence). The CDR3 DNA reads TGTGCCAGCAGCTTGGGGAGTTCCTCCTATAATTCACCCCTCCACTTT. Translating it yields CASSLGSSSYNSPLHF.